The clone carrying this T cell receptor beta chain appeared a few times. The libraries were made with immunoSEQ v3. Profiled with immunoSEQ multiplex PCR; TCRdb holds only in-frame clones, not every one. The data hold 50,000 to 60,000 clones, with more than 80% observed a single time. This entry comes from a study of TIL therapy for anti-PD-1-resistant metastatic lung cancer. Study as a whole: Tumors had a median PD-L1 proportion score of 6%. Median tumor mutation burden was 1.5 mutations per megabase.

The CDR3 has 15 amino acids. CDR1 is KGHSH, CDR2 LQKENI, per germline. Trimming left V 5 bases short and J 0 bases short, with 8 bases between. Time point indicated: pre-treatment sample, taken before nivolumab and TIL therapy. Specimen: blood, collected at baseline. The chain links TRBV18 to TRBJ1-6; D may be TRBD1 (6 bases). The TCR was taken from a person between 25 and 79 years old with non-small cell lung cancer. This chain's CDR3 is CASSTGSSYNSPLHF. CDR3 coding DNA: TGTGCCAGCTCAACAGGGAGCTCCTATAATTCACCCCTCCACTTT.